These 3 T cell receptor beta chains came from one sample sequenced in a study of T cell responses to AZD1222 COVID-19 vaccine. Produced via immunoSEQ multiplex PCR; TCRdb's table is partial and in-frame only. Found here are some 120,000 clones, around 90% of them singletons; the top ten hold about 4%. This specimen was peripheral blood, taken on day 0 of MenACWY control vaccination. The receptors here all came from an adult in good health.

The CDR3 region has the DNA TGTGCCAGCTCACCAGGGCAGGGGCGAACAAACACTGAAGCTTTCTTT. Protein sequence: CASSPGQGRTNTEAFF. This chain connects TRBV18 to TRBJ1-1; maybe TRBD1 (6 bases). This CDR3 contains 16 residues. With 2 bases removed from V and 2 bases from J, the gap between germline ends came to 15 bases. Germline V gene data show CDR1 as KGHSH and CDR2 as LQKENI.

The rearrangement uses TRBV28 and TRBJ2-7, with 7 bases identical to TRBD1. The CDR3 covers 15 residues. Germline trimming cut 4 bases from V and 3 bases from J; bases unmatched to any gene: 9. CDR1 MDHEN and CDR2 SYDVKM come from the germline V gene. CDR3 in DNA: TGTGCCAGCAGTTCCGACAGGGAATTCCTCTACGAGCAGTACTTC. Protein: CASSSDREFLYEQYF.

The chain joins TRBV10-3 to TRBJ2-2; 9 nucleotides align to TRBD1. V lost 11 bases and J lost 0; bases outside the gene matches: 16. There are 18 residues in the CDR3. Germline V gene data show CDR1 as ENHRY and CDR2 as SYGVKD. In DNA form, the CDR3 reads TGTGCCTCCTCTCGGGGACAGGGCCGCACGACGAACACCGGGGAGCTGTTTTTT. This gives the protein CASSRGQGRTTNTGELFF.